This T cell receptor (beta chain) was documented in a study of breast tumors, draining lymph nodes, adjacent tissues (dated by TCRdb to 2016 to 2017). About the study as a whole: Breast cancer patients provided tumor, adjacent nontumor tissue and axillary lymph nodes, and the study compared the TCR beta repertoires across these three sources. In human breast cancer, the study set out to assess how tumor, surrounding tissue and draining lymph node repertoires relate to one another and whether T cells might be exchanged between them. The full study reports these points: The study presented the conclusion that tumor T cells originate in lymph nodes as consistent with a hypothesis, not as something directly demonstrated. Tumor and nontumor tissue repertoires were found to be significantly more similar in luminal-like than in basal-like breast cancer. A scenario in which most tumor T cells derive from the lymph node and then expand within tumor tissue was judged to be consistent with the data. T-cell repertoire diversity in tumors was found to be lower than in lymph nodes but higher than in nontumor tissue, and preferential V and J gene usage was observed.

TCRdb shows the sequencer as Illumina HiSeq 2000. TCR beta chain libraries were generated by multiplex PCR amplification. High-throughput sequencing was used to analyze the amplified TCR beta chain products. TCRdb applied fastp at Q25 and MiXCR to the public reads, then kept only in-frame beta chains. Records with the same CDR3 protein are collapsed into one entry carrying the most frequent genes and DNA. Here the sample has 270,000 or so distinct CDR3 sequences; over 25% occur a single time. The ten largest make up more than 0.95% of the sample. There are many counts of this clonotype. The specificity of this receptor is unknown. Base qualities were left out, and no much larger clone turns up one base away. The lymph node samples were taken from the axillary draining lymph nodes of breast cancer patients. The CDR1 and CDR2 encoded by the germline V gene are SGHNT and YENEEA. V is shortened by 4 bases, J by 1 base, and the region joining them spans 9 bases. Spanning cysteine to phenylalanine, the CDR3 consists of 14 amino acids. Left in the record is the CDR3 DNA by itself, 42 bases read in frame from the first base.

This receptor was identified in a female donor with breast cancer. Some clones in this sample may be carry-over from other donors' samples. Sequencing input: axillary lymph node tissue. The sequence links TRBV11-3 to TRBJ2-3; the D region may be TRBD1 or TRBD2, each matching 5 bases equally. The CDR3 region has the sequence CASSSEGRTDTQYF. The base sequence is TGTGCCAGCAGCTCAGAGGGACGCACAGATACGCAGTATTTT.